These 7 T cell receptor beta chains came from one sample sequenced in a study of shared clonotypes between healthy human individuals. Using immunoSEQ multiplex PCR, the repertoire was profiled, and TCRdb retains in-frame clones only, with some absent. This table holds about 1.5 million clones, around 98% found once. Sequenced: naive CD4+ T cells sorted from blood. Subset noted: CD45RA+ positively selected. The source is a man aged 30 to 45 in good health.

The CDR3 here is CASRTGTGSYEQYF. In DNA form, the CDR3 reads TGTGCCAGCAGGACGGGGACAGGCTCGTACGAGCAGTACTTC. This sequence joins TRBV5-5 and TRBJ2-7; 8 bases agree with TRBD1. The CDR3 loop spans 14 amino acids. In germline, CDR1 is SGHKS, CDR2 YYEKEE (reference sequence). Germline trimming cut 5 bases from V and 4 bases from J; bases unmatched to any gene: 8.

In nucleotides, the CDR3 is TGTGCCAGCAGACATGGGAGCGCGGGGGACTCCTACAATGAGCAGTTCTTC. Residues: CASRHGSAGDSYNEQFF. The chain recombines TRBV5-4 with TRBJ2-1, with 7 positions matching TRBD2. Germline V gene data show CDR1 as SGHNT and CDR2 as YYREEE (reference sequence). With V trimmed by 5 bases and J by 0 bases, 11 bases remained unmatched. The CDR3 spans 17 residues.

V and J are TRBV5-5 and TRBJ1-5; the D gene is possibly TRBD1 (5 bases). V dropped 0 bases and J dropped 4 bases, with 8 bases sitting between them. The CDR3 length is 14 residues. CDR1 is SGHKS and CDR2 is YYEKEE in the germline V gene (reference sequence). As DNA, the CDR3 is TGTGCCAGCAGCTTGGGACAGATGAATCAGCCCCAGCATTTT. Encoded protein: CASSLGQMNQPQHF.

The V gene is TRBV18, the J gene TRBJ2-7; D possibly matches TRBD1 or TRBD2 (5 bases each). Germline-derived CDR1 and CDR2 are KGHSH and LQKENI. CDR3 size: 14 residues. V was trimmed by 3 bases and J by 2 bases, leaving 11 bases between them. The CDR3 DNA reads TGTGCCAGCTCACCGGGACGGACTCCCTACGAGCAGTACTTC. The encoded protein is CASSPGRTPYEQYF.

This chain joins TRBV18 and TRBJ2-3; TRBD2 aligns across 8 bases. V shed 3 bases and J 6 bases; nucleotides not matched to a gene: 5. The V gene's germline CDR1 is KGHSH and CDR2 LQKENI. CDR3 length equals 14 residues. In DNA form, the CDR3 reads TGTGCCAGCTCACCGGGGACTAGATCCGATACGCAGTATTTT. Residues: CASSPGTRSDTQYF.

The V call is TRBV18, the J call TRBJ1-2; maybe TRBD1 (5 bases). V shed 5 bases and J shed 7 bases, with 17 bases lying between them. CDR1 KGHSH and CDR2 LQKENI come from the germline V gene. The CDR3 contains 14 residues. This chain's CDR3 is CASSSLSGIGGYTF. Written as DNA, the CDR3 is TGTGCCAGCTCAAGCCTATCAGGGATTGGTGGCTACACCTTC.

The chain has TRBV25-1 and TRBJ2-5, with TRBD2 matching 11 bases. The V gene end was trimmed by 4 bases and the J gene end by 5 bases; junction bases not matched to a gene: 12. CDR3 length equals 17 residues. Germline CDR1 and CDR2: MGHDK and SYGVNS. The CDR3 bases are TGTGCCAGCAGTGCCCCGCGTAGCGGGAGGGCCTATGAGACCCAGTACTTC. The encoded protein is CASSAPRSGRAYETQYF.